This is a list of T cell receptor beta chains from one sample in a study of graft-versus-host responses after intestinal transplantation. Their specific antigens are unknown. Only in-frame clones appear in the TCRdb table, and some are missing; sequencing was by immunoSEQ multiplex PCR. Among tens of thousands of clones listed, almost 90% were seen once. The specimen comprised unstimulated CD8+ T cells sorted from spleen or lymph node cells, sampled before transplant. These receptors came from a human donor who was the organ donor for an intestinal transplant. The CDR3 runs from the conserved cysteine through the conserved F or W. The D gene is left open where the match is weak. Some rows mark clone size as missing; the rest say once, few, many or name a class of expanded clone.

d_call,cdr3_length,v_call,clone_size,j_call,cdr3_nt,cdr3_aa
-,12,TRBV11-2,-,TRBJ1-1,TGTGCCAGCAGCCGGGGGGGGCTTGAAGCTTTCTTT,CASSRGGLEAFF
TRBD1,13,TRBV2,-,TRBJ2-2,TGTGCCAGCAGTGTCCAGGGGGCGCGGGAGCTGTTTTTT,CASSVQGARELFF
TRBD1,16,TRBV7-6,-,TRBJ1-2,TGTGCCAGCAGCCACGTCCCGGGACAGGGAGCCTATGGCTACACCTTC,CASSHVPGQGAYGYTF
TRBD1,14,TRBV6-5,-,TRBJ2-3,TGTGCCAGCAGCCAGACAGGGTCCGCAGATACGCAGTATTTT,CASSQTGSADTQYF
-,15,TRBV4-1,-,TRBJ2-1,TGCGCCAGCAGGCCGACAGGACGGCGCGGAGATGAGCAGTTCTTC,CASRPTGRRGDEQFF
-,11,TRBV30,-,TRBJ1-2,TGTGCCTGGAGTGTACGAGGCCGCGACCTTTTC,CAWSVRGRDLF
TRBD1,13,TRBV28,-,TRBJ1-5,TGTGCCAGCAGTGACAGGGGCGGTCAGCCCCAGCATTTT,CASSDRGGQPQHF
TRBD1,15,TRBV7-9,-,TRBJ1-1,TGTGCCAGCAGCTCTAATGACAGGGGGAACACTGAAGCTTTCTTT,CASSSNDRGNTEAFF
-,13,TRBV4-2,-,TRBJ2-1,TGTGCCAGCAGCCAGGGCCAAACTAATGAGCAGTTCTTC,CASSQGQTNEQFF
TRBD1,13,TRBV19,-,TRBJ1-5,TGTGCCAGTAGACAGGGGTCTGTTCAGCCCCAGCATTTT,CASRQGSVQPQHF
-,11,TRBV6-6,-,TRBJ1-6,TGTGCCAGCAGTCCGGGTGCACCCCTCCACTTT,CASSPGAPLHF
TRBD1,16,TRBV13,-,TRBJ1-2,TGTGCCAGCAGCTTAGTAGGGACCGGACAGGACTATGGCTACACCTTC,CASSLVGTGQDYGYTF
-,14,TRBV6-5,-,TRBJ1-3,TGTGCCAGCAGTGTACGGGGATCTGGAAACACCATATATTTT,CASSVRGSGNTIYF
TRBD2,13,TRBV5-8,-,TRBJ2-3,TGTGCCAGCAGCCTCGCGGGGGCAGATACGCAGTATTTT,CASSLAGADTQYF
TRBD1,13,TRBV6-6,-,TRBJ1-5,TGTGCCAGCCGGGACAGATTCAATCAGCCCCAGCATTTT,CASRDRFNQPQHF
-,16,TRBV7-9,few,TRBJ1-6,TGTGCCAGCAGCCCGAGGACAGATCCACGGGTGTCACCCCTCCACTTT,CASSPRTDPRVSPLHF
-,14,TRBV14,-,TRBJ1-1,TGTGCCAGCAGCCAAGAGGGGGGGACCACTGAAGCTTTCTTT,CASSQEGGTTEAFF
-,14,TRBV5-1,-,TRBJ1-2,TGCGCCAGCAGCTTGGCCGACAGAGACTATGGCTACACCTTC,CASSLADRDYGYTF
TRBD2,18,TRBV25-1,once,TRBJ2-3,TGTGCCAGCAGTGATTGGGAAGCCGGGACTACCAGCACAGATACGCAGTATTTT,CASSDWEAGTTSTDTQYF
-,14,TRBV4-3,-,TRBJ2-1,TGCGCCAGCAGCCAAGGCGGATCCGGGTCTGAGCAGTTCTTC,CASSQGGSGSEQFF
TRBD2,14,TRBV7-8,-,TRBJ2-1,TGTGCCAGCAGCCGCACTAGCGTACACAATGAGCAGTTCTTC,CASSRTSVHNEQFF
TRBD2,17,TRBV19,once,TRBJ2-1,TGTGCCAGTAGCGTTTGGGCCCCTAGCGGGGCGCACAATGAGCAGTTCTTC,CASSVWAPSGAHNEQFF
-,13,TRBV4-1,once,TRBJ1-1,TGCGCCAGCAGCGCAACAGTGGGCACTGAAGCTTTCTTT,CASSATVGTEAFF
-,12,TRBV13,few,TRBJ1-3,TGTGCCAGCAGCCCTAACAGGGCCGCCATATATTTT,CASSPNRAAIYF
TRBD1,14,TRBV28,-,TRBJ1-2,TGTGCCAGCAGTTCCGGGACAGGGTACTATGGCTACACCTTC,CASSSGTGYYGYTF
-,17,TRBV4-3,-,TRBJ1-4,TGCGCCAGCAGCCAAGAGTTAGCGGGAGCTGTCTATGAAAAACTGTTTTTT,CASSQELAGAVYEKLFF
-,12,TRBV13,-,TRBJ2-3,TGTGCCAGCGCTCTAGCGCCAGATACGCAGTATTTT,CASALAPDTQYF
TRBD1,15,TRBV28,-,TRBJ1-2,TGTGCCAGCAGTTTTTCGAGTGCAGGGGGCTATGGCTACACCTTC,CASSFSSAGGYGYTF
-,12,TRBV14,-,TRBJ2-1,TGTGCCAGCAGCCGGACAGCCGATGAGCAGTTCTTC,CASSRTADEQFF
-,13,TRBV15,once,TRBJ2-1,TGTGCCACCAGCATGGACAGTCTCAATGAGCAGTTCTTC,CATSMDSLNEQFF
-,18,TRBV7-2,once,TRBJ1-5,TGTGCCAGCAGCTTAGCGCTTCAAGAGGGGGGGTTTAATCAGCCCCAGCATTTT,CASSLALQEGGFNQPQHF
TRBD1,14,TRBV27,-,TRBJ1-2,TGTGCCAGCAGTAGGGACAGGGGATACTATGGCTACACCTTC,CASSRDRGYYGYTF
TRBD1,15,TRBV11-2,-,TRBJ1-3,TGTGCCAGCAGCCGGACAGGGGAACTAGGAAACACCATATATTTT,CASSRTGELGNTIYF
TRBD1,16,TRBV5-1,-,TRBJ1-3,TGCGCCAGCAGCTTGTACAGGGGTTATACTGGAAACACCATATATTTT,CASSLYRGYTGNTIYF
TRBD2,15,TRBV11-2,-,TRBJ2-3,TGTGCCAGCAGCTCCGGGGGGGGGCTCGGAGATACGCAGTATTTT,CASSSGGGLGDTQYF
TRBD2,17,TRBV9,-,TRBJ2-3,TGTGCCAGCAGCGGGGGAACTAGCGGGGTTAGCACAGATACGCAGTATTTT,CASSGGTSGVSTDTQYF
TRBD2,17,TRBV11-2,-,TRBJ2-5,TGTGCCAGCAGCTTAGAAGAATGGGGGGGGGAACAAGAGACCCAGTACTTC,CASSLEEWGGEQETQYF
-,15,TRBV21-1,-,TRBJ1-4,TGTGCCAGCAGCAAAGATAAGGGGGCTAATGAAAAACTGTTTTTT,CASSKDKGANEKLFF